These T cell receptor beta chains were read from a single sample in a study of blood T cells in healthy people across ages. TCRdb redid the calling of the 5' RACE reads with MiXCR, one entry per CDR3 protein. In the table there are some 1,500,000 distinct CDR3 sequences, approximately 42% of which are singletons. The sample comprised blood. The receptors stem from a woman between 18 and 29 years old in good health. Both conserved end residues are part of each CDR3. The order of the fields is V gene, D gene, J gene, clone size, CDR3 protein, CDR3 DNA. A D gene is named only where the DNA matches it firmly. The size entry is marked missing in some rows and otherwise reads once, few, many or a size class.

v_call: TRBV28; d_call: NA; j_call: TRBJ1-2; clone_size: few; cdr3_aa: CASEKGDYGYTF; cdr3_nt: TGTGCCAGCGAGAAGGGTGACTATGGCTACACCTTC
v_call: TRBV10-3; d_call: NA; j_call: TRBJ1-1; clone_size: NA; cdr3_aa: CAISDTQNTEAFF; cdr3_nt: TGTGCCATCAGTGACACACAGAACACTGAAGCTTTCTTT
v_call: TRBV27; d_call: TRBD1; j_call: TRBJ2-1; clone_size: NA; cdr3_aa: CASSLAGTGSNEQFF; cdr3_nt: TGTGCCAGCAGTTTAGCCGGGACAGGGTCAAATGAGCAGTTCTTC
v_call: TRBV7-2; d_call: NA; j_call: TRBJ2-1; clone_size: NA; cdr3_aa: CAGRSVLSSYNEQFF; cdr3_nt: TGTGCCGGCCGCTCAGTCCTAAGCTCCTACAATGAGCAGTTCTTC
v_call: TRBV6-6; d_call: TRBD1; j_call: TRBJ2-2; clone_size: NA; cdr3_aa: CASRDRADTGELFF; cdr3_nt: TGTGCCAGCAGGGACAGGGCCGACACCGGGGAGCTGTTTTTT
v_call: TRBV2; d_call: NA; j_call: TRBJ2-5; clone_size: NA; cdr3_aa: CASSGDGEQYF; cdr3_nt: TGTGCCAGCAGCGGGGATGGGGAGCAGTACTTC
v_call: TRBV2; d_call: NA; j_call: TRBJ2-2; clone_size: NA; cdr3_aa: CASSVRGENTGELFF; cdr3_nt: TGTGCCAGCAGTGTTAGGGGGGAAAACACCGGGGAGCTGTTTTTT
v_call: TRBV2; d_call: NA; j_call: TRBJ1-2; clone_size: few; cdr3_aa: CASSDDQANVVYGYTF; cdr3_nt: TGTGCCAGCAGTGACGACCAGGCGAATGTTGTCTATGGCTACACCTTC
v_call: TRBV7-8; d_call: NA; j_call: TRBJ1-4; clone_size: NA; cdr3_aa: CASSYTGSPTNEKLFF; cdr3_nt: TGTGCCAGCAGCTACACCGGGTCCCCAACTAATGAAAAACTGTTTTTT
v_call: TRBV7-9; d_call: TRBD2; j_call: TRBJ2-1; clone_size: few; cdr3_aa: CASSLALAGVYEQFF; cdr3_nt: TGTGCCAGCAGCTTAGCCCTAGCGGGAGTTTATGAGCAGTTCTTC
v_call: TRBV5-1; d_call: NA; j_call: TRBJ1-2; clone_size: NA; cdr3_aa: CASSLTLDINGYTF; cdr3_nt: TGCGCCAGCAGCCTGACCCTGGACATTAATGGCTACACCTTC
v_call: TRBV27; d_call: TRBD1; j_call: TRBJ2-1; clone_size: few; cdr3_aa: CASSSPSTGYIDEQFF; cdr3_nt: TGTGCCAGCAGTTCCCCATCGACAGGGTACATCGATGAGCAGTTCTTC
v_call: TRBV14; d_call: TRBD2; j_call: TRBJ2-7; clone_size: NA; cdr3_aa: CASSQGELAGAIYEQYF; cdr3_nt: TGTGCCAGCAGCCAAGGGGAACTAGCGGGAGCCATCTACGAGCAGTACTTC
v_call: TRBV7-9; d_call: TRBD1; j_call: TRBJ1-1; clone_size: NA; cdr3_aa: CASSADRDRTEAFF; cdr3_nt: TGTGCCAGCAGCGCCGACAGGGACCGAACTGAAGCTTTCTTT
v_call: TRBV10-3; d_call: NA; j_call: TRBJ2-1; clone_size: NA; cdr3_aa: CAISESSAPPMQFF; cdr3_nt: TGTGCCATCAGTGAGTCTTCGGCGCCTCCGATGCAGTTCTTC
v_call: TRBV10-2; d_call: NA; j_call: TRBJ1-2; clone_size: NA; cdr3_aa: CASSESRKGPGYGYTF; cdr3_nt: TGCGCCAGCAGTGAAAGTAGGAAGGGGCCGGGCTATGGCTACACCTTC